These 9 T cell receptor beta chains were all obtained from the same sample, sequenced in a study of Graves' ophthalmopathy and Graves' hyperthyroidism. The TCR beta CDR3 regions underwent amplification from RNA transcripts. After a first-round RT-PCR with HTBI primers, a second-round multiplex PCR was run. TCRdb reprocessed the multiplex PCR reads with MiXCR, giving one entry per CDR3 protein. The repertoire includes fewer than 600,000 distinct CDR3 sequences, around 14% of them detected once, and roughly 9.8% sits in the top ten. The sequenced sample consisted of blood. The origin of the receptors is a woman aged 25 to 45 with Graves' ophthalmopathy.

This clonotype was picked up many times. The gene calls are TRBV7-2 and TRBJ2-5; maybe TRBD2 (6 bases). Germline lookup yields CDR1 SGHTA and CDR2 FQGNSA. The V and J ends lost 5 bases and 5 bases respectively, with 6 bases between them. The CDR3 covers 11 residues. The CDR3 reads CASSREETQYF. The CDR3 DNA sequence: TGTGCCAGCAGCCGGGAGGAGACCCAGTACTTC.

In its sample, this clonotype was seen many times. The rearrangement links TRBV5-1 to TRBJ1-1; maybe TRBD1 (6 bases). This CDR3 has 15 amino acids. The V gene's germline CDR1 is SGHRS and CDR2 YFSETQ. Trimming cost V 3 bases and J 1 base, with 13 bases left between them. The CDR3: CASSYYRVANTEAFF. The CDR3 DNA sequence: TGCGCCAGCAGCTACTACAGGGTAGCGAACACTGAAGCTTTCTTT.

This clonotype was detected only a few times. The chain joins TRBV7-8 to TRBJ1-5; D gene uncertain. Looked up from germline, CDR1 is SGHVS and CDR2 is FQNEAQ. The V end lost 2 bases, the J end lost 1 base, and 12 bases lay between the germline ends. The CDR3 extends over 16 amino acids. CDR3 residues: CASSLSPGRSNQPQHF. CDR3 sequence (DNA): TGTGCCAGCAGCTTAAGTCCGGGAAGGAGCAATCAGCCCCAGCATTTT.

This clonotype was seen at least ten times. The CDR3 is CASRNSRDTEAFF. CDR3 DNA sequence: TGCGCCAGCAGAAACTCACGGGACACTGAAGCTTTCTTT. V and J are TRBV5-1 and TRBJ1-1; D not resolved. The V end was cut by 5 bases, the J end by 3 bases, with 11 bases between. Looked up from germline, CDR1 is SGHRS and CDR2 is YFSETQ. CDR3 size: 13 residues.

This clonotype was found many times. This sequence joins TRBV7-3 and TRBJ1-1; D remains ambiguous. Trimming removed 0 bases from V and 3 bases from J, with 11 bases in between. Germline CDR1 and CDR2: SGHTA and FQGTGA. CDR3 size: 15 residues. CDR3 loop: CASSLTGWRDTEAFF. CDR3 sequence (DNA): TGTGCCAGCAGCTTAACGGGGTGGAGGGACACTGAAGCTTTCTTT.

This clonotype was picked up many times. J is TRBJ2-5 and V is TRBV20-1, with 9 bases identical to TRBD1. CDR3 length: 15 residues. V was pared by 0 bases and J by 3 bases, with 5 bases of the junction left unmatched. The germline CDR1 and CDR2 sequences are DFQATT and SNEGSKA (reference sequence). This CDR3 is CSARDGGTGKETQYF. DNA for the CDR3: TGCAGTGCTAGAGATGGTGGGACAGGGAAAGAGACCCAGTACTTC.

This clonotype was found many times. This sequence joins TRBV12-3 or TRBV12-4 and TRBJ2-2; D might be TRBD2 (6 bases). This CDR3 region has 15 residues. Between the trimmed V and J ends, which lost 7 bases and 3 bases, there was a span of 15 bases. The CDR3 nucleotides are TGTGCCAGCACCCAACTAGCATCTTACACCGGGGAGCTGTTTTTT. It yields the protein CASTQLASYTGELFF.

In this sample, this clonotype turned up many times. The rearrangement links TRBV27 to TRBJ2-7; 7 bases agree with TRBD1. The CDR3 runs to 16 residues. From germline, CDR1 is MNHEY and CDR2 SMNVEV (reference sequence). The junction had 8 bases not matched to a gene; V was cut back by 0 bases and J by 3 bases. The CDR3 is CASSLSGDRVIYEQYF. The CDR3 nucleotides are TGTGCCAGCAGTTTATCGGGCGACAGGGTAATCTACGAGCAGTACTTC.

The sample holds many counts of this clonotype. The V gene is TRBV12-3 or TRBV12-4, the J gene TRBJ2-2; 9 nucleotides agree with TRBD2. CDR3 length equals 16 residues. V trimming: 5 bases; J trimming: 1 base; junction bases outside the gene matches: 5. The CDR3 spells CASSLRLAENTGELFF. The DNA of the CDR3 is TGTGCCAGCAGTCTTCGACTAGCGGAGAACACCGGGGAGCTGTTTTTT.